Below, one TCR beta chain is given with its context. The antigen it recognizes is unknown. No much larger clone exists at a distance of one base, and base qualities are not known. Participants were included only if at least one PBMC sample before ART initiation and at least two post-ART samples were available. All participants with HIV were treated in the United States of America. Cryopreserved samples of about 0.9-11 million PBMC were thawed and washed before DNA extraction. At the time of the earliest PBMC sample, participants with HIV were aged between roughly 20 and 55 years. Per participant, PBMC samples came from 1-4 timepoints prior to ART initiation and 2-8 timepoints following ART initiation, for a median of 7 samples. For every participant, serial HIV viral load, CD4+ T-cell count, ART history and demographic data were obtained. A Qiagen kit on a QIAcube was used to extract genomic DNA from unsorted PBMC, with samples processed in batches of 12.

Sequencing of the TRB variable region was done with the immunoSEQ hsTCRB v3.0 assay at survey level resolution. TRB sequencing targeted a depth of 40,000-50,000 T-cell genomes per sample. TRB libraries were pooled and sequenced on an Illumina MiSeq using a v3 150-cycle kit. On the authors' methods: Repertoire analysis ran in R within a reproducible Nextflow workflow covering QC, data transformation and analysis. LymphoSeq2, an R package for exploring AIRR-Seq data, was used to implement the custom analyses. A handful of samples that produced fewer than 5000 total TRB sequences were removed, so fewer than 200 HIV repertoires were analyzed. Among the roughly 200 retained HIV repertoires, about 60 were collected before ART initiation and roughly 130 were collected after ART initiation. Repertoires were downsampled to 5000 TRB nucleotide sequences, and summary statistics were averaged over 100 downsampling iterations. TRB sequences were retained for analysis only if CDR3 regions of at least seven amino acids were present. Diversity was assessed using a clonality score derived from Shannon entropy and using the Gini coefficient. In repertoire networks, the top 5000 CDR3 amino acid sequences were linked whenever an edit distance of one separated two sequences. For TRB CDR3 amino acid sequences, antigen specificity groups and MHC restriction were predicted with GLIPH2. Known CMV, EBV, HIV or tissue antigen associations were flagged by matching CDR3 amino acid sequences against VDJdb and McPAS-TCR. Pre-ART, post-ART and control groups were compared with Wilcoxon signed-rank tests and Holm-Bonferroni correction. Imported from immuneACCESS, the table was reduced by TCRdb to in-frame sequences with V and J called. These copies leave out some clones; in studies compared against another copy, an unresolved V gene accounts for under half, and the cause of the remainder is not known. That table furnishes V, J and clone size, whereas the DNA furnished D and trimming. The sample profile shows roughly 20,000 clones; 76% of them were found once. The ten most abundant clones make up 8% to 10% of the sample.

The sample originates from a study of long-term antiretroviral therapy in people with HIV (dated by TCRdb to 2021 to 2024). About the investigation overall: Collection of the earliest samples took place about a decade ahead of the 2015 WHO recommendation for immediate ART, at a time when ART was typically delayed until CD4 counts fell. Whether ART initiation and durable HIV suppression were associated with changes in peripheral blood TRB repertoire composition and diversity was tested in a retrospective serial study. The cohort contributed about 200 cryopreserved PBMC samples from about 31 adults with confirmed HIV infection, collected serially over a mean of approximately six years (range 1-12). Eleven of the 30 participants with HIV were female. No cross-contamination during QIAcube processing was seen in test extractions of a monoclonal T-cell line run alongside a few dozen polyclonal samples.

Results the study describes overall, beyond this receptor: Owing to limited PBMC availability, only the TCR beta chain was sequenced, without alpha chain pairing. Because pre-ART samples had limited cell numbers, profiling was done on unsorted PBMC rather than on sorted CD4+ and CD8+ T cells. Starting ART was linked to a significant rise in TRB diversity, yet even with long-term ART the diversity remained significantly lower than in transplant donor controls. Inferences about post-ART repertoire changes were limited because no data were available on ART adherence, viral resistance or therapy changes. Expanded TRB clones identified before ART initiation dominated the repertoire at all time points, although this dominance fluctuated and declined in many PLHIV after ART. The samples span the years 2004 to 2017, and the ART regimens used at that time may not be as effective as current regimens. HIV repertoires had narrower CDR3 length ranges than controls, and the network structure suggested an antigen-experienced repertoire that shifted only slightly toward naive after ART.

V is cut by 4 bases and J by 12 bases, and the space between the germline ends is 12 bases. The CDR1 and CDR2 encoded by the germline V gene (reference sequence) are LNHDA and SQIVND. The cysteine opens and the phenylalanine closes a CDR3 of 12 amino acids. Only CDR3 DNA is held: 36 bases, read in frame from base 1. The sequence links TRBV19 to TRBJ2-2, with the D gene call left open. This sequence originates from a man between 18 and 29 years old with HIV. The sample consisted of unsorted PBMCs, taken 0.5 years before starting antiretroviral therapy. The DNA sequence is TGTGCCAGTAGTACCTACAGTAATAAGCTGTTTTTT. This is translated as CASSTYSNKLFF.